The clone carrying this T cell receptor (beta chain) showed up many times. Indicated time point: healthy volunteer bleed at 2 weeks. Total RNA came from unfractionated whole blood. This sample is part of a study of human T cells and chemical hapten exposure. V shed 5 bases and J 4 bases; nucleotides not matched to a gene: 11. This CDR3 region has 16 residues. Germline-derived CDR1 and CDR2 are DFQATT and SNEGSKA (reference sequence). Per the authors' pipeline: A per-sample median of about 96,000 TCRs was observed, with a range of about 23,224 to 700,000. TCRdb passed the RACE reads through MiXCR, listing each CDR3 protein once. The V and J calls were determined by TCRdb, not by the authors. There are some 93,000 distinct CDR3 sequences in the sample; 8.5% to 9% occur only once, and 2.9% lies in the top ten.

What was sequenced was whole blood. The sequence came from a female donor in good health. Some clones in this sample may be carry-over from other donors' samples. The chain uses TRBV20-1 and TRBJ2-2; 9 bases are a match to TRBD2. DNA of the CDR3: TGCAGTGCTCAACCTGTAGGGACTAGCTTCACCGGGGAGCTGTTTTTT. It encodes CSAQPVGTSFTGELFF.